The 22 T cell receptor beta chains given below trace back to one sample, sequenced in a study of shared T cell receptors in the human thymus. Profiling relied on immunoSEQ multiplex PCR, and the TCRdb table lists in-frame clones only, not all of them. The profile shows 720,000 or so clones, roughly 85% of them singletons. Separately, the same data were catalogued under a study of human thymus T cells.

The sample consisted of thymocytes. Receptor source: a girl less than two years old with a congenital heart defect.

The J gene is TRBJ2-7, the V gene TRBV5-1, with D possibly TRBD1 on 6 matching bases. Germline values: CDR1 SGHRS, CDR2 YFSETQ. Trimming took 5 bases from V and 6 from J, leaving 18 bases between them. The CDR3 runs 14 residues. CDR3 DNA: TGCGCCAGCAGGACGACCGACAGGTTGAGCGAGCAGTACTTC. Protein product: CASRTTDRLSEQYF.

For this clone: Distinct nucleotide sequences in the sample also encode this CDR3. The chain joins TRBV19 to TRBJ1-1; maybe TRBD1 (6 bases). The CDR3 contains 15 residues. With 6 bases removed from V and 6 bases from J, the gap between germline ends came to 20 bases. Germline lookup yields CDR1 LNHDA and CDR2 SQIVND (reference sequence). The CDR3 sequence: CASRSGLGATAEAFF. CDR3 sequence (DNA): TGTGCCAGTAGGTCGGGGTTGGGGGCAACAGCTGAAGCTTTCTTT.

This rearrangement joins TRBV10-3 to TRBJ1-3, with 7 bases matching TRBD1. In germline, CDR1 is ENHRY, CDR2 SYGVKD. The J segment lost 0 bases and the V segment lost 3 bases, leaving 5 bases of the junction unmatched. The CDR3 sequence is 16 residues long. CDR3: CAISDKGQSSGNTIYF. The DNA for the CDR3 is TGTGCCATCAGTGACAAGGGACAGAGCTCTGGAAACACCATATATTTT.

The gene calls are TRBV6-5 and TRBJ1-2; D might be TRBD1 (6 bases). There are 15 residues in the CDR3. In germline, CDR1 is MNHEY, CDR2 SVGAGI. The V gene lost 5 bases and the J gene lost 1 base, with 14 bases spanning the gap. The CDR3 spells CASSPKQGFNYGYTF. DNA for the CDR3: TGTGCCAGCAGTCCAAAACAGGGTTTTAACTATGGCTACACCTTC.

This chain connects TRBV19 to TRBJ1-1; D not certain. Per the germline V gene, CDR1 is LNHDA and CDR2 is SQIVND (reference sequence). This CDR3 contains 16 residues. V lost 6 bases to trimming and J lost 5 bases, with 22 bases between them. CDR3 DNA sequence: TGTGCCAGTAGCAGAAGGGAGTGGCACCCGAGGACTGAAGCTTTCTTT. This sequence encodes CASSRREWHPRTEAFF. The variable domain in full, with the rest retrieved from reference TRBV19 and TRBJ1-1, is DGGITQSPKYLFRKEGQNVTLSCEQNLNHDAMYWYRQDPGQGLRLIYYSQIVNDFQKGDIAEGYSVSREKKESFPLTVTSAQKNPTAFYLCASSRREWHPRTEAFFGQGTRLTVV.

CDR3 loop: CASRAPGSGNTIYF. The DNA for the CDR3 is TGTGCCAGCAGGGCCCCGGGGAGCGGAAACACCATATATTTT. The V gene is TRBV27, the J gene TRBJ1-3; no definite D call. V shed 6 bases and J shed 4 bases, with 13 bases lying between them. Germline V gene sequence: CDR1 MNHEY, CDR2 SMNVEV (reference sequence). CDR3 length equals 14 residues.

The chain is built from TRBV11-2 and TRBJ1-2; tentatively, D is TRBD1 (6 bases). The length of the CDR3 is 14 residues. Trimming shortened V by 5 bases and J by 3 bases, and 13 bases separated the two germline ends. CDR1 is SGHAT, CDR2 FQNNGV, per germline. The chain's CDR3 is CASSPDRQDYGYTF. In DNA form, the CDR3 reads TGTGCCAGCAGCCCAGACCGACAGGACTATGGCTACACCTTC.

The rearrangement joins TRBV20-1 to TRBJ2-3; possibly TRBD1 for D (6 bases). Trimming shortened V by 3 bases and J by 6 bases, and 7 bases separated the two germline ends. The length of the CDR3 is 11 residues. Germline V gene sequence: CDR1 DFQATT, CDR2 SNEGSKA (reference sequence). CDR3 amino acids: CSASQGDTQYF. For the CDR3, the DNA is TGCAGTGCTAGTCAGGGGGATACGCAGTATTTT.

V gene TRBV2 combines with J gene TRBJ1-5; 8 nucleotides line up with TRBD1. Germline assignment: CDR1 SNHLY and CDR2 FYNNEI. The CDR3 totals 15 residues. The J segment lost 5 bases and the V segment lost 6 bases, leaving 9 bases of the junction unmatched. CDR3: CASRRGRDRYQPQHF. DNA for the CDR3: TGTGCCAGCAGACGAGGCCGGGACAGGTATCAGCCCCAGCATTTT.

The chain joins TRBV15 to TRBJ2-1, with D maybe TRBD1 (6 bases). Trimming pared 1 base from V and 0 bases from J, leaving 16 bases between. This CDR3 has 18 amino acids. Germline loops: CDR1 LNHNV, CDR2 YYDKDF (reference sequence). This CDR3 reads CATSRAIKGVCSYNEQFF. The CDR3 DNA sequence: TGTGCCACCAGCAGAGCGATTAAGGGGGTTTGCTCCTACAATGAGCAGTTCTTC.

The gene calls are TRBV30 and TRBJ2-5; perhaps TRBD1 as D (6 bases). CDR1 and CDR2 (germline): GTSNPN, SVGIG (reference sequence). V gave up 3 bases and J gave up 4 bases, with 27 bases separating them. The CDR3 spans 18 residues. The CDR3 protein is CAWRPTRDTTMGAETQYF. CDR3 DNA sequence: TGTGCCTGGAGACCTACCCGGGACACCACAATGGGGGCAGAGACCCAGTACTTC.

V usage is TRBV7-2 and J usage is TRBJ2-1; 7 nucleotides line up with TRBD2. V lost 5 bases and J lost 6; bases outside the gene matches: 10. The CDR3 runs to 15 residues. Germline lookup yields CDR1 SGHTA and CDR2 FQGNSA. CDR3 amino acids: CASSPGPGGGNEQFF. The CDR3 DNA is TGTGCCAGCAGCCCTGGCCCCGGCGGGGGCAATGAGCAGTTCTTC. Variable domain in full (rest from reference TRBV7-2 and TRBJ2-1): GAGVSQSPSNKVTEKGKDVELRCDPISGHTALYWYRQSLGQGLEFLIYFQGNSAPDKSGLPSDRFSAERTGGSVSTLTIQRTQQEDSAVYLCASSPGPGGGNEQFFGPGTRLTVL.

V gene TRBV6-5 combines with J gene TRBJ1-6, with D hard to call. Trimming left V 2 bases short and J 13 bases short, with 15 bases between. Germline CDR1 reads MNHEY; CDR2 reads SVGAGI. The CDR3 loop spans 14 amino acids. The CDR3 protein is CASSYGLMGDPLHF. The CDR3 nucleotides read TGTGCCAGCAGTTACGGGTTAATGGGCGACCCCCTCCACTTT.

Written as DNA, the CDR3 is TGCAGCGTCATCCACCGATTACCGGCCGCAGAGACAGGGCTAAGTAGGACTGAAGCTTTCTTT. This translates into CSVIHRLPAAETGLSRTEAFF. The V and J genes are TRBV29-1 and TRBJ1-1, with TRBD1 identical over 7 bases. The germline V gene encodes CDR1 SQVTM and CDR2 ANQGSEA. With 6 bases clipped from V and 5 bases from J, the junction kept 33 bases outside the gene matches. This CDR3 comprises 21 residues. Full variable domain (outside the CDR3, taken from reference TRBV29-1 and TRBJ1-1): SAVISQKPSRDICQRGTSLTIQCQVDSQVTMMFWYRQQPGQSLTLIATANQGSEATYESGFVIDKFPISRPNLTFSTLTVSNMSPEDSSIYLCSVIHRLPAAETGLSRTEAFFGQGTRLTVV.

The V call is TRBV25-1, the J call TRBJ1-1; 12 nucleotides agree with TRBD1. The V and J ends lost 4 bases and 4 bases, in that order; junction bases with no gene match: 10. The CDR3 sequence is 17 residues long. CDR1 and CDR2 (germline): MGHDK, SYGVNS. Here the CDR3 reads CASSGRDRGRFGTEAFF. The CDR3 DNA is TGTGCCAGCAGTGGCCGGGACAGGGGGCGATTTGGCACTGAAGCTTTCTTT.

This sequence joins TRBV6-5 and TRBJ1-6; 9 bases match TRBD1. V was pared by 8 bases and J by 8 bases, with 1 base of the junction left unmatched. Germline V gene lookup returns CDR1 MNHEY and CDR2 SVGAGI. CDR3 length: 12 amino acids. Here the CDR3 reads CASRDRDSPLHF. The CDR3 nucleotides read TGTGCCAGCCGGGACAGGGATTCACCCCTCCACTTT.

CDR3 sequence: CASSTRTGGRETQYF. DNA for the CDR3: TGTGCCAGCAGTACCAGGACGGGGGGGCGAGAGACCCAGTACTTC. V gene TRBV6-1 combines with J gene TRBJ2-5, with 8 nucleotides matching TRBD2. The V gene's germline CDR1 is MNHNS and CDR2 SASEGT. The CDR3 has 15 residues. Unmatched junction bases numbered 9, after V lost 5 bases and J lost 4 bases.

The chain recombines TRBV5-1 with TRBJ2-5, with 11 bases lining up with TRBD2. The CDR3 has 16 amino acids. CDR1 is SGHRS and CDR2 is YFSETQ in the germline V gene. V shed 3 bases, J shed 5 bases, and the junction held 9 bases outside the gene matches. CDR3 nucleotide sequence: TGCGCCAGCAGCTCCAGTTTGGCTAGCGGGGGGGAGACCCAGTACTTC. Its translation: CASSSSLASGGETQYF.

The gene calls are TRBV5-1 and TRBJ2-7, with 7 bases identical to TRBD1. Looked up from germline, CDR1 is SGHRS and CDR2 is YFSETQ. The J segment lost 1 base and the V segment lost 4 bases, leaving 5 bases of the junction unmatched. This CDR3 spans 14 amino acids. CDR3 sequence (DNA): TGCGCCAGCAGCGCGACAGGGCGGTCCTACGAGCAGTACTTC. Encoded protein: CASSATGRSYEQYF.

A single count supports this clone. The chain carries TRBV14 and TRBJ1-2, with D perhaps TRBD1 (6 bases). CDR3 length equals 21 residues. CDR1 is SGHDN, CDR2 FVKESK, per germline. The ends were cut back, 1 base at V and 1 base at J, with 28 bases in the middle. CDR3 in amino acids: CASSQASWKGHLFWVNYGYTF. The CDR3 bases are TGTGCCAGCAGCCAAGCAAGTTGGAAGGGACACTTATTCTGGGTTAACTATGGCTACACCTTC.

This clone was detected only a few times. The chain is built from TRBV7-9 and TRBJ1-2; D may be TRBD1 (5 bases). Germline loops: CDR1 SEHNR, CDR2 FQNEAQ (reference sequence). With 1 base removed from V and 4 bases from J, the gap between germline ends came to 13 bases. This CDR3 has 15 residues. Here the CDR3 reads CASSLEDTSFYGYTF. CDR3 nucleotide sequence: TGTGCCAGCAGCTTAGAGGACACTTCATTCTATGGCTACACCTTC.

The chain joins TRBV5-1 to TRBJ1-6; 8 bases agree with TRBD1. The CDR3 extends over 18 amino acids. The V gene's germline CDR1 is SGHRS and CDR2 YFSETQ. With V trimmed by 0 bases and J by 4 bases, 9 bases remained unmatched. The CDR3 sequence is CASSLVGGTGYYNSPLHF. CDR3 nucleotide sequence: TGCGCCAGCAGCTTGGTTGGTGGGACAGGCTATTATAATTCACCCCTCCACTTT.